The rows below give T cell receptor beta chains drawn from one sample of a study of blood T cell repertoires in COVID-19. TCRdb's table, derived via immunoSEQ multiplex PCR, lists solely in-frame clones and lacks some. The sample has approximately 300,000 clones, around 81% seen once. Sequencing was done on a sample of peripheral blood. The receptor set was obtained from a woman aged 45-59 years with active or convalescent COVID-19. Both conserved end residues are part of each CDR3. D genes are given only for firm matches. The size field is filled for only some rows; it gives once, few, many or a size class.

d_gene	abundance	v_gene	j_gene	CDR3nt	CDR3aa
TRBD1	-	TRBV24-1	TRBJ2-7	TGTGCCACCAGTGATTTTCGACAGGGGACGGGCGAGCAGTACTTC	CATSDFRQGTGEQYF
-	-	TRBV30	TRBJ2-7	TGTGCCTGGAGCCTCCTCAGTTCTCCCCACGAGCAGTACTTC	CAWSLLSSPHEQYF
TRBD2	-	TRBV6-2/TRBV6-3	TRBJ2-2	TGTGCCAGCAGCCGGACTAGCGGGAGGGCCACCGGGGAGCTGTTTTTT	CASSRTSGRATGELFF
-	-	TRBV28	TRBJ2-5	TGTGCCAGCAGTGCCGGGGCCAAACAGGGAGAGACCCAGTACTTC	CASSAGAKQGETQYF
-	-	TRBV28	TRBJ2-2	TGTGCCAGCAGTCCCACATTCATGGGGGAGCTGTTTTTT	CASSPTFMGELFF
-	-	TRBV27	TRBJ1-1	TGTGCCAGCAGTTTGGAGGGTTCGAACACTGAAGCTTTCTTT	CASSLEGSNTEAFF
TRBD2	few	TRBV14	TRBJ2-7	TGTGCCAGCAGCCAGGACCTAGCGGGAACTGGCGACGAGCAGTACTTC	CASSQDLAGTGDEQYF
-	-	TRBV29-1	TRBJ1-2	TGCAGCGTATCGGAAAGCAGGGGAATTGGCTACACCTTC	CSVSESRGIGYTF
-	few	TRBV19	TRBJ2-7	TGTGCCAGTAGTCCCGGAGCGCTGCCGGGCGAGCAGTACTTC	CASSPGALPGEQYF
-	-	TRBV5-1	TRBJ2-2	TGCGCCAGCAGCTTGCGTCCCGGGGGGACAGGCGGGGAGCTGTTTTTT	CASSLRPGGTGGELFF
TRBD2	-	TRBV28	TRBJ2-7	TGTGCCAGCACCCCGGGTGGTAGCGGGAACTCCTACGAGCAGTACTTC	CASTPGGSGNSYEQYF
TRBD2	-	TRBV4-2	TRBJ2-1	TGTGCCAGCAGCAAAGGTCCCCCTAGCGGGAGCTACAATGAGCAGTTCTTC	CASSKGPPSGSYNEQFF
TRBD2	-	TRBV7-2	TRBJ2-1	TGTGCCAGCAGCTTTGGGCGGGGAGGGTATGAGCAGTTCTTC	CASSFGRGGYEQFF
TRBD2	-	TRBV5-6	TRBJ2-2	TGTGCCAGCAGCTTGCGTTCTAGCGGGGGCACCGGGGAGCTGTTTTTT	CASSLRSSGGTGELFF
TRBD1	-	TRBV3-1/TRBV3-2	TRBJ1-2	TGTGCCAGCCGGCGGACAGGGGGTGACTATGGCTACACCTTC	CASRRTGGDYGYTF
TRBD2	-	TRBV5-1	TRBJ2-7	TGCGCCAGCAGCCCCGGGACTAGCAGCTCCTACGAGCAGTACTTC	CASSPGTSSSYEQYF
TRBD2	-	TRBV19	TRBJ2-1	TGTGCCAGTAGTATCATTCCCATACTAGCGGGAGGGGGTGAGCAGTTCTTC	CASSIIPILAGGGEQFF
TRBD1	few	TRBV5-4	TRBJ1-4	TGTGCCAGCAGCCGGAAGGGACAGTATAATGAAAAACTGTTTTTT	CASSRKGQYNEKLFF
-	-	TRBV27	TRBJ2-7	TGTGCCAGCAGTTCCCCCGGGACATTGAACGAGCAGTACTTC	CASSSPGTLNEQYF
TRBD2	-	TRBV18	TRBJ2-1	TGTGCCAGCTCACCAAAGGGGACTAGCCGGGTGAGCGGGCAGTTCTTC	CASSPKGTSRVSGQFF